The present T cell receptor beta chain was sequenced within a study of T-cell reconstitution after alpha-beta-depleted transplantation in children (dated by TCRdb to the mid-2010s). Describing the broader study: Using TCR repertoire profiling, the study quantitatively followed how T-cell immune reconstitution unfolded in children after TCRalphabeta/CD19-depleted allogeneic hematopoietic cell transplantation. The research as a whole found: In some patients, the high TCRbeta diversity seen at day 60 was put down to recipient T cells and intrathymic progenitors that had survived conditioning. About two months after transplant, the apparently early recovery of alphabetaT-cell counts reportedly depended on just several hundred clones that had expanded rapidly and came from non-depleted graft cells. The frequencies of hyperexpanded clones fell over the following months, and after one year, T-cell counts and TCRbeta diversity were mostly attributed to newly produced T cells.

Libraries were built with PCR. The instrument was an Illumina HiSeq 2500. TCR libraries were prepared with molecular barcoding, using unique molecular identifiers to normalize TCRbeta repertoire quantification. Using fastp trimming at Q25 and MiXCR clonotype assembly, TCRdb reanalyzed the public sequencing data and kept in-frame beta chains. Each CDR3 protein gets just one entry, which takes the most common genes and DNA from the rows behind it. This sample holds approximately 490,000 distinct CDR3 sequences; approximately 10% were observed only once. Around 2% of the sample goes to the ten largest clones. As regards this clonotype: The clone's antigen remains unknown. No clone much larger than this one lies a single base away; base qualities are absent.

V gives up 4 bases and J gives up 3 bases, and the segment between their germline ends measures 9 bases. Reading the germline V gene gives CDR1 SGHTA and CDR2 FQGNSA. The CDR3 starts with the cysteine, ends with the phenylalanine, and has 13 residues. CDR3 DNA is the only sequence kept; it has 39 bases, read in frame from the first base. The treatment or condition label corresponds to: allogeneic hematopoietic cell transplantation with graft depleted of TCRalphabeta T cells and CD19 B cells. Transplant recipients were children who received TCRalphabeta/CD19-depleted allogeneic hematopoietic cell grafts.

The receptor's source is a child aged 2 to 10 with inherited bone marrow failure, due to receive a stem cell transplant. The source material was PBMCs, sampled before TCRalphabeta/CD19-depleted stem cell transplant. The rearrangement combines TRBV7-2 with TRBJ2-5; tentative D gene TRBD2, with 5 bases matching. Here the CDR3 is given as CASSSYGKETQYF. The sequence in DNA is TGTGCCAGCAGCTCGTACGGGAAAGAGACCCAGTACTTC.